Detailed here is one T cell receptor beta chain. The data originate from a study of T cell changes during pregnancy in multiple sclerosis. Trimming removed 4 bases at V and 5 bases at J, with 18 bases between. The V gene's germline CDR1 is SGHRS and CDR2 YFSETQ. This CDR3 comprises 15 residues. Sequenced by immunoSEQ multiplex PCR; TCRdb stores in-frame clones only, minus some. The sample lists some 40,000 clones, 85% to 90% occurring once. The V and J genes are TRBV5-1 and TRBJ1-1; possibly TRBD1 for D (5 bases). The TCR sequence derives from a female donor in good health, enrolled as a control in a pregnancy study. Sequences were derived from peripheral blood, sampled in the second trimester of pregnancy. CDR3 amino acids: CASSPRSRGGTEAFF. The CDR3 DNA sequence: TGCGCCAGCAGCCCCCGGTCGCGGGGGGGGACTGAAGCTTTCTTT.